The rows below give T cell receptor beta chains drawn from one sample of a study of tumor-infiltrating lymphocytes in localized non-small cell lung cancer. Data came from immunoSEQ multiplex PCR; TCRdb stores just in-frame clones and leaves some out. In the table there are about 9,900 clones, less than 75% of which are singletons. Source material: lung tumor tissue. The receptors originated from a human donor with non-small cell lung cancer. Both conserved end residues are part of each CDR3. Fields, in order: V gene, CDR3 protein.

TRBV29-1	CSVSPGTGGRGYTF
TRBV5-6	CASSHRTRLDYEQYF
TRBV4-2	CASSPSGGGDNEQFF
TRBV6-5	CASSYSGSYGYTF
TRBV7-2	CASSFQSTSTDTQYF
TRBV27	CASSPGQPGANVLTF
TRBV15	CATRDSPIVNTGELFF
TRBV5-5	CASSFSEDSNTIYF
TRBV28	CASSPDPSYNSPLHF
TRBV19	CASSLRGTGGIQPQHF
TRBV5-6	CASSLYQGANTEAFF
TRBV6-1	CASSVTGNNSPLHF
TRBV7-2	CASSLGGSGANVLTF
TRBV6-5	CASSYIQGAAEAFF
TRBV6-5	CASSYNWGRLHSPLHF
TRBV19	CASRVREKLFF
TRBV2	CASSGFRRSNTEAFF
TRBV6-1	CASNPTGSNQPQHF
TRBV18	CASSPTGGLPYEQYF
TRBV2	CASSATGEGSYEQYF
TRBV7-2	CASSQGAGYGYTF
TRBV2	CASSPDRGRLGNQPQHF
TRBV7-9	CASSLVGGRAAFF
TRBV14	CASSQGTGETQYF
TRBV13	CASSSGTYNSPLHF
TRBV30	CAWSSQTGELFF
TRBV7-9	CASSFSGYGYTF
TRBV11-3	CASSLTGTGINHIQYF
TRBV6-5	CASADTSNYGYTF
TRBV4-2	CASSLRGRNEQFF
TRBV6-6	CASSTGTGTYEQYF
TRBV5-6	CASSLPGGGGNTEAFF
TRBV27	CASSSLRGRGVETQYF
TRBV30	CAWSDGNQPQHF
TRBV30	CARSPEGGNQPQHF
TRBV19	CASRGGPYTEAFF
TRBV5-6	CASSLGAQPQHF
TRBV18	CASSPVFRDSPLHF
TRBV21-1	CASSKGGPPEQYF
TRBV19	CASSIEGSGSYEQYF
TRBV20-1	CSARGGGEQFF
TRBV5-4	CASSLVGTGELFF
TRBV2	CASSEAMGRGPQHF
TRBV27	CASGLGSYEQYF
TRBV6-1	CASSGDRGGPLHF
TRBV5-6	CASSSPGTGKGYTF
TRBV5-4	CASSPGHSYEQYF
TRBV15	CATSGHPNQPQHF
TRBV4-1	CASSQSSTVSGELFF
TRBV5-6	CASSFGRHNEQFF
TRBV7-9	CASSYPSTTNEKLFF
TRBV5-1	CASSSDPQGLGNQYF